This T cell receptor beta chain derives from a study of blood T cell repertoires in COVID-19. Overall study: Acute and convalescent COVID-19 specimens originated in the United States, Italy and Spain. Nucleic acid was either cDNA or gDNA, and it came from T cells, B-cell-depleted T cells, or PBMCs.

Original handling: Reference gene primer amplification yielded estimated nucleated cell counts. The assay was immunoSEQ multiplex PCR, and TCRdb's table has in-frame clones only and misses some. V, J and clone size were drawn from that table, and D and trimming were deduced from the DNA. The sample has over 100,000 clones, around 86% seen once. The CDR3 spans 18 residues. Trimming took 3 bases from V and 6 from J; bases not matched to a gene: 11. Germline V gene sequence: CDR1 SGHTA, CDR2 FQGTGA. The V call is TRBV7-3, the J call TRBJ2-2; TRBD2 matches at 12 bases. Sequencing was carried out using peripheral blood. The source of this sequence is a man between 50 and 59 years old with acute or convalescent COVID-19. The DNA of the CDR3 is TGTGCCAGCAGCTTTTGGCCTAGCGGGAGGGCCGCTCCCGGGGAGCTGTTTTTT. This gives the protein CASSFWPSGRAAPGELFF. Full variable domain (missing parts from reference TRBV7-3 and TRBJ2-2): GAGVSQTPSNKVTEKGKYVELRCDPISGHTALYWYRQSLGQGPEFLIYFQGTGAADDSGLPNDRFFAVRPEGSVSTLKIQRTERGDSAVYLCASSFWPSGRAAPGELFFGEGSRLTVL.